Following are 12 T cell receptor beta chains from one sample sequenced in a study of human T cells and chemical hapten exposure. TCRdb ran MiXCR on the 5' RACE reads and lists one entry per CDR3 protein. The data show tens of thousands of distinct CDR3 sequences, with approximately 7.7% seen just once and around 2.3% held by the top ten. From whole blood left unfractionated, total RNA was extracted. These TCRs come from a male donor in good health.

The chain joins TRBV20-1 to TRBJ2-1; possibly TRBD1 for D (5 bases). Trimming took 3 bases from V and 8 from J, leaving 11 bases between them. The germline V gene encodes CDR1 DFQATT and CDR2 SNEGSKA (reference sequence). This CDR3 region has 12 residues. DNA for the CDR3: TGCAGTGCTAGGGAAGACAGTTATGAGCAGTTCTTC. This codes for CSAREDSYEQFF.

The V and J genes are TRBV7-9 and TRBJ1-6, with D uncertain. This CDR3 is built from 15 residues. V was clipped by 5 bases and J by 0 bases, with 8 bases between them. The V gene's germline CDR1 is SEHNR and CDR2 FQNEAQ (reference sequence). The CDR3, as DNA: TGTGCCAGCAGCCGCGGCAGCTCCTATAATTCACCCCTCCACTTT. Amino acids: CASSRGSSYNSPLHF.

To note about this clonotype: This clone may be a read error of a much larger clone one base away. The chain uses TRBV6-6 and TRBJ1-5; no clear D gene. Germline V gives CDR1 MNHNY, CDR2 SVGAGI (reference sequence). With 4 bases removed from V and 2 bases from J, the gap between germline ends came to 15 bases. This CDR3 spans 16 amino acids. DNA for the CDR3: TGTGCCAGCAGTTCAGACCCTCTTCGGGGCAATCAGCCCCAGCATTTT. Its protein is CASSSDPLRGNQPQHF.

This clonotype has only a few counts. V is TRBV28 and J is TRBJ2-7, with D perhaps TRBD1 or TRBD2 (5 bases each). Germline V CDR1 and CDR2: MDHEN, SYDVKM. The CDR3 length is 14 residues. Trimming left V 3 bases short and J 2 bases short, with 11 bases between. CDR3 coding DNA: TGTGCCAGCAGTTTGTCCGGGGCCACCTACGAGCAGTACTTC. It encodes CASSLSGATYEQYF.

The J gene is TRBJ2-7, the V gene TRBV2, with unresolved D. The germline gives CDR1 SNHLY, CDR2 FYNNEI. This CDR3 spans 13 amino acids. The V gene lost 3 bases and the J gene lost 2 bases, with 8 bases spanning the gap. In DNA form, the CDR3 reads TGTGCCAGCAGTGAGGACCCCACCTACGAGCAGTACTTC. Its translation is CASSEDPTYEQYF.

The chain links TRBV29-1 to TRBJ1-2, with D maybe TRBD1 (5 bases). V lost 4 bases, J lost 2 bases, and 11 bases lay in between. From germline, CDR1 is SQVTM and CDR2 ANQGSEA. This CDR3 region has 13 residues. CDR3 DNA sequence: TGCAGCGTTGGCACCAGGGTAAACTATGGCTACACCTTC. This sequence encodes CSVGTRVNYGYTF. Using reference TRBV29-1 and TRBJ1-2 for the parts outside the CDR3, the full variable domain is SAVISQKPSRDICQRGTSLTIQCQVDSQVTMMFWYRQQPGQSLTLIATANQGSEATYESGFVIDKFPISRPNLTFSTLTVSNMSPEDSSIYLCSVGTRVNYGYTFGSGTRLTVV.

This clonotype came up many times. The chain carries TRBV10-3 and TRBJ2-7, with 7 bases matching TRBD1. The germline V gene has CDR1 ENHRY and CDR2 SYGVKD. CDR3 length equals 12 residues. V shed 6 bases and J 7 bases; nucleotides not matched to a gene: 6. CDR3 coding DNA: TGTGCCATCAGCCAGACAGGGAATGAGCAGTACTTC. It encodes CAISQTGNEQYF.

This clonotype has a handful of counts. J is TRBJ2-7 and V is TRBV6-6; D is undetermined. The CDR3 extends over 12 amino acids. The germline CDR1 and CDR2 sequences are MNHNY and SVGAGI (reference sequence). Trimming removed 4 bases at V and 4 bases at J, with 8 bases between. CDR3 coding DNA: TGTGCCAGCAGTTCCGCCCGATACGAGCAGTACTTC. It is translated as CASSSARYEQYF.

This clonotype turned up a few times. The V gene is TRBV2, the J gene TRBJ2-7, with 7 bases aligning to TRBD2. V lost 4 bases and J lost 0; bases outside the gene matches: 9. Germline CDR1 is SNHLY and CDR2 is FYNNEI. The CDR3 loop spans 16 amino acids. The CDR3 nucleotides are TGTGCCAGCAGTGGAGGTATAGGCGGGAGCTCCTACGAGCAGTACTTC. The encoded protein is CASSGGIGGSSYEQYF.

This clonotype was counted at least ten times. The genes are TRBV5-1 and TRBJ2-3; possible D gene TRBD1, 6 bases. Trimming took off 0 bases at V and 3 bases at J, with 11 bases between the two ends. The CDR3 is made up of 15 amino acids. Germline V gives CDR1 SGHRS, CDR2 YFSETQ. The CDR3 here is CASSLVTGGTDTQYF. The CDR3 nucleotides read TGCGCCAGCAGCTTGGTGACAGGTGGTACAGATACGCAGTATTTT. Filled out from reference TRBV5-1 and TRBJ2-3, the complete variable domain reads KAGVTQTPRYLIKTRGQQVTLSCSPISGHRSVSWYQQTPGQGLQFLFEYFSETQRNKGNFPGRFSGRQFSNSRSEMNVSTLELGDSALYLCASSLVTGGTDTQYFGPGTRLTVL.

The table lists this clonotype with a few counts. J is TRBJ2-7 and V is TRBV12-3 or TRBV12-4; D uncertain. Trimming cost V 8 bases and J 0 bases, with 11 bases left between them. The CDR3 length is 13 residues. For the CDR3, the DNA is TGTGCCAGCGGTGCCGAAATCTCCTACGAGCAGTACTTC. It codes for CASGAEISYEQYF.

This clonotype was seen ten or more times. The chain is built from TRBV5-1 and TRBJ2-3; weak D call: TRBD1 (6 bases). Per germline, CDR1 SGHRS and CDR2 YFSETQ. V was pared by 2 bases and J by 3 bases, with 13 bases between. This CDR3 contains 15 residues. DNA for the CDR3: TGCGCCAGCAGCTTTATCCAGGGGATGACAGATACGCAGTATTTT. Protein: CASSFIQGMTDTQYF.